The source of this T cell receptor (beta chain) is a study of T cells after posttransplantation cyclophosphamide. Regarding the study as a whole: TRB overlap between skin or GI tissue T cells and blood was limited. After PTCy, TRB diversity resembled that of CNI/methotrexate controls.

This table comes from immunoSEQ multiplex PCR, and its TCRdb copy is limited to in-frame clones, with some not included. The profile shows about 31,000 clones, over 80% of them singletons. The naive gate required viable CD3+CD4+ or CD3+CD8+ cells with CCR7+CD45RA+CD45RO-CD95-CD27+CD28+ phenotype. In regard to this clone: What it binds is not known.

CDR3 length: 16 amino acids. The germline CDR1 and CDR2 sequences are MNHEY and SVGAGI. Trimming took 0 bases from V and 12 from J; bases not matched to a gene: 9. This receptor was identified in an older woman in good health, CMV-negative, and a related stem cell transplant donor. The rearrangement joins TRBV6-5 to TRBJ1-6; 9 bases match TRBD1. Input material: naive CD4+ T cells sorted from PBMCs. CDR3 residues: CASSYSGGTGILPLHF. For the CDR3, the DNA is TGTGCCAGCAGTTACTCGGGAGGGACAGGGATTTTACCCCTCCACTTT.